Here is one T cell receptor beta chain with its context. What it binds is unknown. The PCR ran on 60 Vbeta and 13 Jbeta primers. Profiling relied on immunoSEQ multiplex PCR, and the TCRdb table lists in-frame clones only, not all of them. Of about 130,000 clones listed, 75% to 85% are singletons. V lost 0 bases and J lost 6; bases outside the gene matches: 5. The CDR3 contains 15 residues. Germline loops: CDR1 SGDLS, CDR2 YYNGEE. This record belongs to a study of cytomegalovirus exposure and HLA in healthy donors. Study details: A prior study identified over 100 million unique TCR beta sequences from 200 million or so T cells. Whole-study findings and limits: Most observed TCR sequences were rare, whereas some public TCRs were detected in many donors. The authors listed over 150 TCR beta chains as cytomegalovirus-associated.

This TCR was recovered from a woman aged 40 to 50 in good health and CMV-seropositive. The sample was PBMCs. The chain combines TRBV9 with TRBJ1-2; the match to TRBD1 covers 10 bases. Here the CDR3 reads CASSVGDRGLDGYTF. In DNA, the CDR3 is TGTGCCAGCAGCGTAGGGGACAGGGGTTTGGATGGCTACACCTTC.